The rows below give T cell receptor beta chains drawn from one sample of a study of blood T cells in healthy people across ages. Each CDR3 protein gets one entry after TCRdb re-called the 5' RACE reads with MiXCR. The sample records about 1.6 million distinct CDR3 sequences, roughly 30% being singletons. The sequencing sample was made of blood. The receptors shown here come from a woman aged 25 to 39 in good health. CDR3s include the opening cysteine and the closing phenylalanine or tryptophan. A D gene is named only where the DNA matches it firmly. Expanded clones get a size class; other rows say once, few or many, or leave the size out.

J gene | V gene | clone size | D gene | CDR3 protein | CDR3 DNA
TRBJ2-1 | TRBV28 | . | . | CASSLAPLYEQFF | TGTGCCAGCAGCCTAGCGCCTCTATACGAGCAGTTCTTC
TRBJ2-3 | TRBV7-9 | . | TRBD2 | CASILTSGRSRDTQYF | TGTGCCAGCATCCTCACTAGCGGGAGATCAAGGGATACGCAGTATTTT
TRBJ2-6 | TRBV4-1 | many | . | CASSPIRGRNGANVLTF | TGCGCCAGCAGCCCCATCCGGGGAAGGAATGGGGCCAACGTCCTGACTTTC
TRBJ1-2 | TRBV7-2 | few | . | CASSGGGKKANYGYTF | TGTGCCAGCAGTGGGGGGGGGAAAAAGGCTAACTATGGCTACACCTTC
TRBJ1-1 | TRBV5-1 | few | . | CASSLTRTTEAFF | TGCGCCAGCAGCTTGACTAGGACGACTGAAGCTTTCTTT
TRBJ2-3 | TRBV20-1 | few | . | CSAIGVGLTDTQYF | TGCAGTGCTATTGGAGTAGGGCTTACAGATACGCAGTATTTT
TRBJ1-5 | TRBV7-3 | . | . | CASSRSKDQPQHF | TGTGCCAGCAGCCGTTCGAAGGATCAGCCCCAGCATTTT
TRBJ2-7 | TRBV20-1 | . | . | CSARVGAGGYEQYF | TGCAGTGCTAGGGTTGGTGCGGGTGGGTACGAGCAGTACTTC
TRBJ1-2 | TRBV13 | . | . | CASSFPSETFRNSGGHTF | TGTGCCAGCAGCTTTCCCTCCGAAACTTTCAGGAATAGTGGCGGCCACACCTTC
TRBJ2-5 | TRBV11-2 | . | . | CASSLSVGANRETQYF | TGTGCCAGCAGCTTATCGGTGGGGGCGAATAGGGAGACCCAGTACTTC
TRBJ2-5 | TRBV5-1 | . | TRBD2 | CASSWGTSGNQETQYF | TGCGCCAGCAGCTGGGGGACTAGCGGGAACCAAGAGACCCAGTACTTC
TRBJ2-1 | TRBV27 | few | . | CASSLSASYSDEQFF | TGTGCCAGCAGTTTATCGGCTAGCTACAGCGATGAGCAGTTCTTC
TRBJ2-5 | TRBV19 | . | TRBD2 | CASRSSGRETQYF | TGTGCCAGTAGGTCTAGCGGGAGAGAGACCCAGTACTTC
TRBJ1-2 | TRBV20-1 | few | . | CSARGTAADGYTF | TGCAGTGCTAGAGGGACAGCAGCGGACGGCTACACCTTC
TRBJ1-2 | TRBV9 | . | . | CASSGGIYGYTF | TGTGCCAGCAGCGGGGGGATCTATGGCTACACCTTC
TRBJ1-4 | TRBV7-9 | . | . | CASSTETDNEKLFF | TGTGCCAGCAGCACCGAGACGGATAATGAAAAACTGTTTTTT
TRBJ2-7 | TRBV20-1 | few | . | CSARDLQENYEQYF | TGCAGTGCTAGAGATCTTCAGGAAAACTACGAGCAGTACTTC